This TCR beta chain comes out of a study of cytomegalovirus exposure and HLA in healthy donors. The CDR3 contains 18 residues. The V and J ends lost 0 bases and 4 bases, in that order; junction bases with no gene match: 11. Germline V gene lookup returns CDR1 MGHRA and CDR2 YSYEKL. PCR involved 60 Vbeta and 13 Jbeta primers. Generated by immunoSEQ multiplex PCR, the TCRdb table keeps only in-frame clones and is missing some. With approximately 140,000 clones in the sample, the ten largest clones hold 2% to 3%. The chain couples TRBV4-1 to TRBJ2-1, with TRBD1 matching 8 bases. Sample: PBMCs. The source is a man in his forties or fifties in good health and CMV-seronegative. The CDR3 DNA reads as TGCGCCAGCAGCCAAGATAATGTTGGCAGGGGGCTTTACAATGAGCAGTTCTTC. This gives the protein CASSQDNVGRGLYNEQFF.